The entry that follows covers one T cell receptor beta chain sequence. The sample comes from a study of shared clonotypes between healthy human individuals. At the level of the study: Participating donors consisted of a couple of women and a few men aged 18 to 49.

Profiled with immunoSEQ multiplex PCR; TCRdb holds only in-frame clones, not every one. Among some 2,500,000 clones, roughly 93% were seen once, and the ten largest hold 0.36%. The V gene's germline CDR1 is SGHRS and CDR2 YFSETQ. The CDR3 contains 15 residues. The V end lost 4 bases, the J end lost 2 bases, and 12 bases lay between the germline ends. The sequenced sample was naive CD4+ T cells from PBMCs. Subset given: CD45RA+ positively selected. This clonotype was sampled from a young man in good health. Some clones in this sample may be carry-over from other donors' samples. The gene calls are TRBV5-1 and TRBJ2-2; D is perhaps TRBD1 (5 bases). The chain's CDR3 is CASSSARANTGELFF. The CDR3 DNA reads TGCGCCAGCAGCAGTGCCAGGGCTAACACCGGGGAGCTGTTTTTT.